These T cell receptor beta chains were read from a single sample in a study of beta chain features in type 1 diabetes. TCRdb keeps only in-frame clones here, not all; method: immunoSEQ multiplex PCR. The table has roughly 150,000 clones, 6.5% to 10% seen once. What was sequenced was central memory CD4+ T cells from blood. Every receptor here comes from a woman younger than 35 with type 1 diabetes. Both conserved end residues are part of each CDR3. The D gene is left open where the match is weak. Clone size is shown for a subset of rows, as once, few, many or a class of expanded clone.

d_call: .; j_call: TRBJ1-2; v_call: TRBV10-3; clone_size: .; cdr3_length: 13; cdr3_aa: CAISEAGDYGYTF; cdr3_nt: TGTGCCATCAGTGAGGCAGGGGACTATGGCTACACCTTC
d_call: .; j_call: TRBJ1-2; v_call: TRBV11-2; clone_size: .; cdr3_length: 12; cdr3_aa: CASSLSGYGYTF; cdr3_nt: TGTGCCAGCAGCTTATCAGGCTATGGCTACACCTTC
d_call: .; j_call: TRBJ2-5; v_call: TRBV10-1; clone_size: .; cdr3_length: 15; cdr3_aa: CASSEGMTGQETQYF; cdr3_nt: TGCGCCAGCAGTGAGGGGATGACAGGACAAGAGACCCAGTACTTC
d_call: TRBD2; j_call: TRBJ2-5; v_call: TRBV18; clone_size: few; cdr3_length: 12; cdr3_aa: CASSGGQETQYF; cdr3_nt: TGTGCCAGCTCCGGGGGGCAAGAGACCCAGTACTTC
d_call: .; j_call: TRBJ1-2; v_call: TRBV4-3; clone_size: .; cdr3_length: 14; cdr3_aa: CASSQEWESYGYTF; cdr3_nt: TGCGCCAGCAGCCAAGAATGGGAGTCCTATGGCTACACCTTC
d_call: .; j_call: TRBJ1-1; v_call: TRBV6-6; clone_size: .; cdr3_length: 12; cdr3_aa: CASSYSGSEAFF; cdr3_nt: TGTGCCAGCAGTTACTCCGGGTCAGAAGCTTTCTTT
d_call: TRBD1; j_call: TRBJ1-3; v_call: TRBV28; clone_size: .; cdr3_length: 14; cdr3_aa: CASHRGRFGNTIYF; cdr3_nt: TGTGCCAGCCACAGGGGGCGCTTCGGAAACACCATATATTTT
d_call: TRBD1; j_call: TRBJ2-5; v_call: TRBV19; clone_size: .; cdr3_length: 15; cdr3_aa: CASSNTGGARETQYF; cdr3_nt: TGTGCCAGTAGTAATACAGGGGGCGCCCGGGAGACCCAGTACTTC
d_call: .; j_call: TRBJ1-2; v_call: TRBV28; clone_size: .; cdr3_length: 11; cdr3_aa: CASTTGYGYTF; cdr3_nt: TGTGCCAGCACCACGGGATATGGCTACACCTTC
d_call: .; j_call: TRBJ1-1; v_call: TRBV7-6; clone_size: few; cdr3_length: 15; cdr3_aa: CASSSETGNQAEAFF; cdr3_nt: TGTGCCAGCAGCTCCGAGACAGGTAACCAGGCTGAAGCTTTCTTT
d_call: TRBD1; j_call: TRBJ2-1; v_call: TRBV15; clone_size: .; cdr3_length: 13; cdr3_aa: CATSRDQRGRLLF; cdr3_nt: TGTGCCACCAGCAGAGACCAAAGGGGGCGGTTACTCTTC
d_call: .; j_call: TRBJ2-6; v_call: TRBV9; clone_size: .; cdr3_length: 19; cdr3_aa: CASSNSREYRGIGANVLTF; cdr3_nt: TGTGCCAGCAGCAACTCCCGGGAATACCGGGGGATAGGGGCCAACGTCCTGACTTTC
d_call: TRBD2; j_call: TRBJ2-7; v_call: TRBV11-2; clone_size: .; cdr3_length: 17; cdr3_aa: CASSRSKTSGSSYEQYF; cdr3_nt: TGTGCCAGCAGCCGAAGTAAGACTAGCGGGAGCTCCTACGAGCAGTACTTC
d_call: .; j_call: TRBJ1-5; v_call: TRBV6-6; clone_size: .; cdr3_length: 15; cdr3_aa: CASSPTGGSNQPQHF; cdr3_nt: TGTGCCAGCAGTCCGACGGGGGGTAGCAATCAGCCCCAGCATTTT
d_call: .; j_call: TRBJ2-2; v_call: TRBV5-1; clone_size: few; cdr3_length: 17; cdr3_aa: CASSSGTQAANTGELFF; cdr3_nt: TGCGCCAGCAGCTCCGGGACACAAGCCGCGAACACCGGGGAGCTGTTTTTT
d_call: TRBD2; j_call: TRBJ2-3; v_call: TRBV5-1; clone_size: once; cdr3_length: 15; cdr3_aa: CASSLLTSGVDTQYF; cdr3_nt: TGCGCCAGCAGCTTGTTGACTAGCGGGGTGGATACGCAGTATTTT
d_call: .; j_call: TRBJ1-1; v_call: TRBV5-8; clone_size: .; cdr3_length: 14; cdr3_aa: CASSLSQANTEAFF; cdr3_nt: TGTGCCAGCAGCTTGAGCCAGGCGAACACTGAAGCTTTCTTT
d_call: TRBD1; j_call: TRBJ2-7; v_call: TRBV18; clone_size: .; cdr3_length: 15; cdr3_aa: CASSAGQGAYYEQYF; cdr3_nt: TGTGCCAGCTCAGCCGGACAGGGGGCATACTACGAGCAGTACTTC
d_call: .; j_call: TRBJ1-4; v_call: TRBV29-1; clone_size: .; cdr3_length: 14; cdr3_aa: CSVMKGSTNEKLFF; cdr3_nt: TGCAGCGTCATGAAGGGGTCAACTAATGAAAAACTGTTTTTT